These 2 T cell receptor beta chains originate from one sample sequenced in a study of preoperative IRX-2 immunotherapy in early breast cancer. As to treatment: preoperative locoregional IRX-2 cytokine immunotherapy. Repertoires were generated with immunoSEQ multiplex PCR, while TCRdb's copy carries only in-frame clones and drops some. The data show 25,000 to 30,000 clones, roughly four fifths seen once. This sample comprised lymph node tissue, obtained after IRX-2 immunotherapy. These receptors originate from a human donor with breast cancer.

The genes are TRBV6-8 and TRBJ1-5; TRBD1 aligns across 10 bases. This CDR3 has 15 residues. Germline loops: CDR1 MNHGY, CDR2 SAAAGT. Trimming took 4 bases from V and 4 from J; bases not matched to a gene: 4. The CDR3 nucleotides are TGTGCCAGCAGTTCAAGGGGACAGGGGAATCAGCCCCAGCATTTT. Its translation: CASSSRGQGNQPQHF.

The rearrangement links TRBV29-1 to TRBJ2-7, with 7 bases matching TRBD2. Germline values: CDR1 SQVTM, CDR2 ANQGSEA. The CDR3 has 13 residues. V was clipped by 3 bases and J by 4 bases; unmatched bases: 6. This chain's CDR3 is CSVESQGGYEQYF. CDR3 sequence (DNA): TGCAGCGTTGAGTCTCAGGGAGGGTACGAGCAGTACTTC.